The present T cell receptor beta chain was sequenced within a study of shared clonotypes between healthy human individuals. Study-level points and caveats: Even with large depth, rarefaction showed that sorted-subset sequencing was incomplete.

Worth noting for this clone: What it recognizes is unknown. Other DNA variants within this sample encode the same CDR3.

The CDR3 is 15 residues long. Trimming cost V 6 bases and J 1 base, with 10 bases left between them. Per germline, CDR1 MNHNY and CDR2 SVGAGI (reference sequence). Assay execution proceeded at the deep level. Clones were sequenced by immunoSEQ multiplex PCR, and TCRdb holds only the in-frame ones, with some missing. This table has around 1.1 million clones, about 72% appearing once. The chain recombines TRBV6-6 with TRBJ2-6; D is unresolved. This clonotype was obtained from a man between 18 and 35 years old in good health. Some clones in this sample may be carry-over from other donors' samples. The specimen sequenced was memory CD4+ T cells from PBMCs. This sample's subset: CD45RA-negative fraction. As DNA, the CDR3 is TGTGCCAGCAGCTTCCAAGGGTCTGGGGCCAACGTCCTGACTTTC. Residues: CASSFQGSGANVLTF.